A single sample is the source of the 27 T cell receptor beta chains below, sequenced in a study of CD8+ T cells in alopecia areata (dated by TCRdb to 2016 to 2019). To prepare the library, the immunoSEQ multiplex PCR assay was applied. RNA was extracted from all samples and reverse transcribed into cDNA, which served as template for TCR sequencing. This is the immuneACCESS table as TCRdb keeps it, with only in-frame sequences that have V and J called. A part of the clones is gone; compared with another copy, unresolved V genes explain less than half, and the rest is unexplained. The sample profile shows around 180,000 clones; roughly 70% of them were found once. Together, the top ten hold about 1.3% of the sample. This specimen's treatment or condition label, per the study, means: oral pan-JAK inhibitor, 5-10 mg twice daily. The sample was CD4+ T cells sorted from blood, taken at roughly week 49, from a patient treated with tofacitinib. These receptor sequences come from a human donor with alopecia areata.

The chain combines TRBV5-1 with TRBJ1-2; 7 bases are a match to TRBD1. The CDR3 totals 15 residues. Per the germline V gene, CDR1 is SGHRS and CDR2 is YFSETQ. The V gene end was trimmed by 0 bases and the J gene end by 8 bases; junction bases not matched to a gene: 10. The CDR3 DNA reads as TGCGCCAGCAGCTTGGAATTAGGACAGGTGACCGGCTACACCTTC. This sequence encodes CASSLELGQVTGYTF.

V is TRBV10-3 and J is TRBJ1-1; possible D gene TRBD1, 6 bases. The V and J ends lost 2 bases and 0 bases respectively, with 13 bases between them. The CDR3 is made up of 16 amino acids. The germline V gene has CDR1 ENHRY and CDR2 SYGVKD. This CDR3 reads CAISEVGGAVNTEAFF. In DNA form, the CDR3 reads TGTGCCATCAGTGAGGTAGGGGGGGCTGTGAACACTGAAGCTTTCTTT.

This clone was recorded a few times. The V call is TRBV7-9, the J call TRBJ2-6; TRBD2 is a possible D gene (6 bases). Per the germline V gene, CDR1 is SEHNR and CDR2 is FQNEAQ (reference sequence). Between the trimmed V and J ends, which lost 8 bases and 2 bases, there was a span of 25 bases. This CDR3 comprises 19 residues. In DNA form, the CDR3 reads TGTGCCAGCGACTTGCGGGGTGCTACCTGGCGGCCTGGGGCCAACGTCCTGACTTTC. Amino acid sequence: CASDLRGATWRPGANVLTF.

CDR3 DNA: TGTGCCAGCCGGGTAGGGACAGGGGGAGGCACTGAAGCTTTCTTT. Amino acids: CASRVGTGGGTEAFF. The chain is built from TRBV27 and TRBJ1-1, with 11 bases identical to TRBD1. Germline V gene sequence: CDR1 MNHEY, CDR2 SMNVEV (reference sequence). V trimming: 8 bases; J trimming: 4 bases; junction bases outside the gene matches: 9. This CDR3 spans 15 amino acids.

V usage is TRBV7-2 and J usage is TRBJ2-7; D is ambiguous. Trimming pared 5 bases from V and 0 bases from J, leaving 17 bases between. This CDR3 comprises 16 residues. From germline, CDR1 is SGHTA and CDR2 FQGNSA. CDR3 nucleotides: TGTGCCAGCAGCCCTCGGCTGGACGGGCTCTCCTACGAGCAGTACTTC. Translation: CASSPRLDGLSYEQYF.

As for this clone: This sample also contains other DNA sequences that code for the same CDR3. The chain carries TRBV29-1 and TRBJ1-4; no clear D. This CDR3 region has 13 residues. V lost 3 bases to trimming and J lost 8 bases, with 13 bases between them. Per the germline V gene, CDR1 is SQVTM and CDR2 is ANQGSEA. The CDR3 protein is CSVDAGGGEKLFF. The CDR3 DNA sequence: TGCAGCGTTGATGCGGGAGGCGGGGAAAAACTGTTTTTT.

CDR3 loop: CASSYLGGKDTQYF. CDR3 coding DNA: TGTGCCAGCAGTTACTTGGGGGGGAAGGATACGCAGTATTTT. The genes are TRBV6-5 and TRBJ2-3, with TRBD2 matching over 7 bases. Germline V lookup: CDR1 MNHEY, CDR2 SVGAGI. V lost 1 base to trimming and J lost 6 bases; unmatched junction nucleotides: 4. The CDR3 is 14 residues long.

The chain links TRBV30 to TRBJ1-5; D gene unclear. Germline V gene data show CDR1 as GTSNPN and CDR2 as SVGIG (reference sequence). The CDR3 is 13 residues long. Trimming removed 5 bases at V and 7 bases at J, with 15 bases between. CDR3 protein: CAWPWRRRQPQHF. CDR3 in DNA: TGTGCCTGGCCCTGGAGGCGACGACAGCCCCAGCATTTT. Full variable domain (missing parts from reference TRBV30 and TRBJ1-5): SQTIHQWPATLVQPVGSPLSLECTVEGTSNPNLYWYRQAAGRGLQLLFYSVGIGQISSEVPQNLSASRPQDRQFILSSKKLLLSDSGFYLCAWPWRRRQPQHFGDGTRLSIL.

The chain combines TRBV11-2 with TRBJ2-1, with no clear D. Deletions cut 5 bases from V and 3 bases from J, with 11 bases between. Germline V gives CDR1 SGHAT, CDR2 FQNNGV. The CDR3 covers 14 residues. CDR3 loop: CASSADWSYNEQFF. The DNA for the CDR3 is TGTGCCAGCAGCGCCGACTGGAGCTACAATGAGCAGTTCTTC.

The rearrangement links TRBV5-1 to TRBJ2-3; tentatively, D is TRBD1 (5 bases). The germline gives CDR1 SGHRS, CDR2 YFSETQ. The CDR3 extends over 17 amino acids. The V and J ends lost 4 bases and 1 base respectively, with 19 bases between them. Here the CDR3 reads CASSPAIRGHRTDTQYF. CDR3 nucleotide sequence: TGCGCCAGCAGCCCGGCGATCAGAGGACACCGCACAGATACGCAGTATTTT.

V and J are TRBV18 and TRBJ2-2; D not certain. Trimming took off 2 bases at V and 3 bases at J, with 10 bases between the two ends. The CDR3 is made up of 15 amino acids. Germline loops: CDR1 KGHSH, CDR2 LQKENI. The CDR3 here is CASSPWQAYTGELFF. For the CDR3, the DNA is TGTGCCAGCTCACCATGGCAGGCATACACCGGGGAGCTGTTTTTT.

This chain connects TRBV7-2 to TRBJ2-7; no definite D call. V lost 1 base and J 2 bases, leaving 9 bases between the germline ends. The CDR3 sequence is 14 residues long. Germline V gene sequence: CDR1 SGHTA, CDR2 FQGNSA. The CDR3 loop is CASSLVGNTYEQYF. Here the CDR3 DNA reads TGTGCCAGCAGCTTAGTCGGAAATACCTACGAGCAGTACTTC. The full variable domain, completed using reference TRBV7-2 and TRBJ2-7, is GAGVSQSPSNKVTEKGKDVELRCDPISGHTALYWYRQSLGQGLEFLIYFQGNSAPDKSGLPSDRFSAERTGGSVSTLTIQRTQQEDSAVYLCASSLVGNTYEQYFGPGTRLTVT.

In its sample, this clone was seen a few times. This chain connects TRBV15 to TRBJ2-7; 7 nucleotides line up with TRBD2. This CDR3 spans 16 amino acids. V lost 0 bases to trimming and J lost 6 bases; unmatched junction nucleotides: 11. The germline gives CDR1 LNHNV, CDR2 YYDKDF (reference sequence). CDR3 DNA: TGTGCCACCAGCAGAGATAGGGTTGTGCGGGGGTCCGAGCAGTACTTC. Translation gives CATSRDRVVRGSEQYF.

This chain uses TRBV10-3 with TRBJ2-3, with 11 nucleotides matching TRBD2. CDR1 and CDR2 from the germline V gene are ENHRY and SYGVKD. V shed 9 bases, J shed 1 base, and the junction held 9 bases outside the gene matches. This CDR3 contains 16 residues. CDR3 DNA: TGTGCCATGGGCGCGGCTAGCGGGGGGCGCACAGATACGCAGTATTTT. It specifies CAMGAASGGRTDTQYF.

CDR3 sequence (DNA): TGTGCCTGCCGCCGGGGCAATGAGCAGTTCTTC. Translation gives CACRRGNEQFF. The chain has TRBV30 and TRBJ2-1; TRBD2 is a possible D gene (5 bases). Germline-derived CDR1 and CDR2 are GTSNPN and SVGIG (reference sequence). The CDR3 runs to 11 residues. Trimming left V 6 bases short and J 6 bases short, with 9 bases between.

The V gene is TRBV30, the J gene TRBJ1-1; 10 nucleotides align to TRBD1. The germline gives CDR1 GTSNPN, CDR2 SVGIG (reference sequence). This CDR3 spans 12 amino acids. CDR3 in amino acids: CAYGQGGTEAFF. The CDR3 nucleotides read TGTGCTTATGGACAGGGGGGTACTGAAGCTTTCTTT. The full variable domain, completed using reference TRBV30 and TRBJ1-1, is SQTIHQWPATLVQPVGSPLSLECTVEGTSNPNLYWYRQAAGRGLQLLFYSVGIGQISSEVPQNLSASRPQDRQFILSSKKLLLSDSGFYLCAYGQGGTEAFFGQGTRLTVV.

The chain employs TRBV5-1 and TRBJ1-6, with a weak D call TRBD1 (5 bases). V was cut by 0 bases and J by 7 bases, with 8 bases left in between. The CDR3 totals 14 residues. Germline V gene data show CDR1 as SGHRS and CDR2 as YFSETQ. CDR3 protein: CASSLDRSNSPLHF. Here the CDR3 DNA reads TGCGCCAGCAGCTTGGACAGGAGCAATTCACCCCTCCACTTT.

V usage is TRBV30 and J usage is TRBJ2-2; 9 bases are a match to TRBD1. This CDR3 comprises 17 residues. Unmatched junction bases numbered 8, after V lost 1 base and J lost 2 bases. Germline CDR1 GTSNPN, CDR2 SVGIG (reference sequence). The CDR3 loop is CAWSGQGGRVNTGELFF. The CDR3 nucleotides are TGTGCCTGGAGTGGACAGGGGGGTCGGGTTAACACCGGGGAGCTGTTTTTT.

The chain employs TRBV27 and TRBJ2-7; 7 nucleotides agree with TRBD1. CDR3 length: 15 residues. CDR1 and CDR2 (germline): MNHEY, SMNVEV (reference sequence). The V segment lost 6 bases and the J segment 3 bases; nucleotides outside the gene matches: 11. For the CDR3, the DNA is TGTGCCAGCAGCAACAAATCCGGGACAGACTACGAGCAGTACTTC. It translates to CASSNKSGTDYEQYF.

This chain connects TRBV5-6 to TRBJ2-4, with D perhaps TRBD1 (5 bases). From germline, CDR1 is SGHDT and CDR2 YYEEEE. The germline V and J ends were trimmed by 4 bases and 4 bases, with 15 bases remaining between them. The CDR3 covers 15 residues. The CDR3 loop is CASSPPGPGKNIQYF. CDR3 coding DNA: TGTGCCAGCAGCCCCCCAGGGCCCGGTAAAAACATTCAGTACTTC.

The chain joins TRBV7-2 to TRBJ2-3; a weak D match, TRBD2 (5 bases). V was pared by 7 bases and J by 4 bases, with 9 bases between. The germline gives CDR1 SGHTA, CDR2 FQGNSA. The CDR3 runs to 12 residues. DNA of the CDR3: TGTGCCAGCAACCCGAGGGCAGATACGCAGTATTTT. As protein: CASNPRADTQYF.

The V and J genes are TRBV5-5 and TRBJ1-6; 8 positions agree with TRBD1. V lost 4 bases, J lost 7 bases, and 4 bases stayed unmatched. Germline values: CDR1 SGHKS, CDR2 YYEKEE (reference sequence). The CDR3 runs 14 residues. The CDR3 region has the DNA TGTGCCAGCAGCCCGGGACAGGCGAATTCACCCCTCCACTTT. Translated, it gives CASSPGQANSPLHF.

This chain uses TRBV30 with TRBJ1-2; 7 nucleotides align to TRBD1. In germline, CDR1 is GTSNPN, CDR2 SVGIG (reference sequence). With 1 base clipped from V and 4 bases from J, the junction kept 6 bases outside the gene matches. The CDR3 spans 14 residues. The CDR3 region has the DNA TGTGCCTGGAGTGGAGAGGGGGCAGGCTATGGCTACACCTTC. This gives the protein CAWSGEGAGYGYTF.

The rearrangement uses TRBV18 and TRBJ2-1; D call uncertain. The CDR3 totals 14 residues. V lost 2 bases to trimming and J lost 0 bases, with 5 bases between them. Germline CDR1 reads KGHSH; CDR2 reads LQKENI. CDR3 coding DNA: TGTGCCAGCTCACCAAACATCTCCTACAATGAGCAGTTCTTC. Its protein is CASSPNISYNEQFF.

The V call is TRBV15, the J call TRBJ1-2; D is unclear. The V end was cut by 0 bases, the J end by 4 bases, with 3 bases between. Looked up from germline, CDR1 is LNHNV and CDR2 is YYDKDF (reference sequence). This CDR3 comprises 12 residues. This CDR3 is CATSREGYGYTF. The CDR3 coding sequence is TGTGCCACCAGCAGAGAAGGCTATGGCTACACCTTC. The full variable domain, with the rest looked up from reference TRBV15 and TRBJ1-2, is DAMVIQNPRYQVTQFGKPVTLSCSQTLNHNVMYWYQQKSSQAPKLLFHYYDKDFNNEADTPDNFQSRRPNTSFCFLDIRSPGLGDTAMYLCATSREGYGYTFGSGTRLTVV.

V usage is TRBV7-2 and J usage is TRBJ2-3; D gene uncertain. The CDR3 totals 13 residues. V lost 2 bases and J 5 bases, leaving 8 bases between the germline ends. Per the germline V gene, CDR1 is SGHTA and CDR2 is FQGNSA. The CDR3 region has the DNA TGTGCCAGCAGCTTACAGCTTGGAGATACGCAGTATTTT. It codes for CASSLQLGDTQYF.

About this clone itself: At the DNA level, this CDR3 is encoded by other sequences in the same sample as well. The rearrangement joins TRBV20-1 to TRBJ1-2, with D unresolved. Trimming left V 5 bases short and J 4 bases short, with 8 bases between. The CDR3 length is 11 residues. Germline CDR1 DFQATT, CDR2 SNEGSKA (reference sequence). CDR3 DNA: TGCAGTGCTCTGGGCGGCTATGGCTACACCTTC. It codes for CSALGGYGYTF.